These T cell receptor beta chains were read from a single sample in a study of CD8 T cells in Susac syndrome. TCRdb ran MiXCR on the immunoSEQ multiplex PCR reads and lists one entry per CDR3 protein. The profile shows some 250,000 distinct CDR3 sequences, around 96% of them singletons. The source material was CD4+ T cells from PBMCs. These receptor sequences come from a human donor with Susac syndrome. Each CDR3 is given with its conserved first and last residue. D genes are given only for firm matches. Expanded clones are given a class, and other clones once, few, many or no size at all.

-	TRBV30	TRBD2	TRBJ2-3	CAWGTSDNTQYF	TGTGCCTGGGGGACTAGCGATAATACGCAGTATTTT
-	TRBV25-1	-	TRBJ2-7	CASRGGPYEQYF	TGCGCCAGCAGGGGGGGGCCCTACGAGCAGTACTTC
-	TRBV5-1	-	TRBJ2-2	CASSLRRRTGPGELFF	TGCGCCAGCAGCTTAAGACGTCGGACGGGTCCCGGGGAGCTGTTTTTT
-	TRBV21-1	-	TRBJ2-1	CASSSGQGIPNEQFF	TGTGCCAGCAGCTCGGGACAGGGGATTCCCAATGAGCAGTTCTTC
-	TRBV11-3	-	TRBJ2-7	CASSWSQMGGYYYEQYF	TGTGCCAGCAGCTGGTCCCAGATGGGGGGCTACTACTACGAGCAGTACTTC
-	TRBV20-1	-	TRBJ1-1	CQTGLNTEAFF	TGCCAAACAGGACTGAACACTGAAGCTTTCTTT
once	TRBV30	-	TRBJ2-7	CAWSHHEQYF	TGTGCCTGGAGTCACCACGAGCAGTACTTC
-	TRBV4-1	-	TRBJ2-5	CASSQVPGTQETQYF	TGCGCCAGCAGCCAAGTTCCAGGGACCCAAGAGACCCAGTACTTC
-	TRBV20-1	TRBD2	TRBJ2-7	CSASGTSGSSSYEQYF	TGCAGTGCTTCCGGGACTAGCGGCTCTTCTTCCTACGAGCAGTACTTC
-	TRBV10-3	-	TRBJ2-5	CAISEVEETQYF	TGTGCCATCAGTGAGGTTGAAGAGACCCAGTACTTC
-	TRBV7-9	-	TRBJ2-6	CASSSKFAGANVLTF	TGTGCCAGCAGCTCTAAATTCGCCGGGGCCAACGTCCTGACTTTC
-	TRBV12-3/TRBV12-4	-	TRBJ2-7	CASSLEDSPPYEQYF	TGTGCCAGCAGTTTAGAAGACAGCCCGCCCTACGAGCAGTACTTC
-	TRBV18	-	TRBJ2-1	CASSPPQESSYNEQFF	TGTGCCAGCTCACCACCTCAAGAGAGCTCCTACAATGAGCAGTTCTTC
-	TRBV29-1	-	TRBJ2-5	CSVEFRGVETQYF	TGCAGCGTTGAGTTCCGGGGCGTAGAGACCCAGTACTTC